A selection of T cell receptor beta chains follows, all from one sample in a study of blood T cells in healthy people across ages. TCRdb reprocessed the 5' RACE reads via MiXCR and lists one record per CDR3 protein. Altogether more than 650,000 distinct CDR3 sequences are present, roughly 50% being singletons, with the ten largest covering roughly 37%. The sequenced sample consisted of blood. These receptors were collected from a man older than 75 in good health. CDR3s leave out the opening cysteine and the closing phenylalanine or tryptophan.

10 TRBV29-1 SGTDRGHGYT
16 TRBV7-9 ASGPGLAGGDSYNEQY
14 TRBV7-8 ASSLAGRGFTYEQY
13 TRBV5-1 ASSGQGTPTYGYT
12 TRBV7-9 ASSLAGVGETQY
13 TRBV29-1 SVGGGQGSYNEQF
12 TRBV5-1 ASKTSGSGETQY
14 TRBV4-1 ASSHLLAGVPYEQY
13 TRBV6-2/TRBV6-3 ASSSYSGQFNEQF
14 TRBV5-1 ASSLYSGTIRHEQY
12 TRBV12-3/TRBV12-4 ASSPGGGNQPQH
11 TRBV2 ASSETGYNEQF
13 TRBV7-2 ASRSTGSRTGELF
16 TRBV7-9 ASSPAGQGAKAKNIQY
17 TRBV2 ASSGPRAGPGYSNQPQH
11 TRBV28 AITGGVGGELF
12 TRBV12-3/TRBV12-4 ASSPGVGGNIQY
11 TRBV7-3 ASSPQGATEAF
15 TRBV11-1 ASSPRLAGAVPDTQY
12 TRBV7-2 ANSLFGSGYEQY
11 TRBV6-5 ASGRAGPYGYT
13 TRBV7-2 ASRESGYAAYEQY
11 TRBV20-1 SAGTGYDYEQY
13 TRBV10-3 AIIDSGLAGAPQY
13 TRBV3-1 ASSQQIAVNEKLF
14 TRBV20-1 SASLAGVSGANVLT
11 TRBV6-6 ASGGGSSYEQY
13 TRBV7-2 ASSSGTEANDGYT
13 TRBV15 ATKGDMEGVETQY
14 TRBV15 ATSRDLGGTDYGYT
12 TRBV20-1 SARRLAGGGEQF
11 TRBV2 ASSEAGYTEAF
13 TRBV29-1 SVESPSIDSYEQY
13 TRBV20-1 SASLPGQGAREEY
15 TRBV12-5 ASGLVSGRGPNYGYT
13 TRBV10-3 AIRDPGLATYEQY
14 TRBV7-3 ASSLGDRFSYNKQF
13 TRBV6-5 ASSSTGSSSYEQY
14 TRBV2 ASSEARTSGSREQY
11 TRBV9 ASSAHPGGEQY
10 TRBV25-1 ASSTTTYEQY
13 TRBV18 ASSADRAPGAGYT
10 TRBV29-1 SVGDRAYEQY
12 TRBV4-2 ASSRDVVAGEQF
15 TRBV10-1 ASSTGTSGLSYNEQF
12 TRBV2 ASSEGQGGAEAF
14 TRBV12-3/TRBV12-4 ASSLWGIRGNQPQH
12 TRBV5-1 ASSSGGQGGELF
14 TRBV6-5 ASSYSKQAAGVEQY
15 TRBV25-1 ASSEGKGLGSYNEQF
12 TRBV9 ASSVGGRSSEQY
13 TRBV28 ASSFASGGTGELF
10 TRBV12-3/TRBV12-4 ASSLQGQTQY
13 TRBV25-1 ASSESGRVGDEQY
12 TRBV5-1 ASSLTGLAYEQY